One and the same sample provided the 21 T cell receptor beta chains below, sequenced in a study of blood T cell repertoires in COVID-19. Assay: immunoSEQ multiplex PCR; the TCRdb copy retains only in-frame clones and omits some. Of over 250,000 clones listed, over 75% are singletons. The source material was peripheral blood. The receptors were sampled from a woman in her 70s with acute or convalescent COVID-19.

The rearrangement uses TRBV4-1 and TRBJ2-5; 8 nucleotides match TRBD2. The CDR3 has 16 amino acids. V gave up 2 bases and J gave up 3 bases; unmatched junction bases: 8. Germline assignment: CDR1 MGHRA and CDR2 YSYEKL. CDR3 region: CASSQSLAGSEETQYF. CDR3 nucleotide sequence: TGCGCCAGCAGCCAATCCTTAGCGGGGTCGGAAGAGACCCAGTACTTC.

This clone was seen a few times. The V and J genes are TRBV7-3 and TRBJ2-5, with 9 positions matching TRBD1. CDR3 size: 15 residues. Per germline, CDR1 SGHTA and CDR2 FQGTGA. V lost 1 base, J lost 5 bases, and 5 bases stayed unmatched. CDR3 in DNA: TGTGCCAGCAGCTTAATGGGACAGGGACGCGAGACCCAGTACTTC. It encodes CASSLMGQGRETQYF. Complete variable domain (other parts from reference TRBV7-3 and TRBJ2-5): GAGVSQTPSNKVTEKGKYVELRCDPISGHTALYWYRQSLGQGPEFLIYFQGTGAADDSGLPNDRFFAVRPEGSVSTLKIQRTERGDSAVYLCASSLMGQGRETQYFGPGTRLLVL.

V is TRBV5-1 and J is TRBJ2-3, with D perhaps TRBD2 (5 bases). Between the trimmed V and J ends, which lost 4 bases and 5 bases, there was a span of 23 bases. CDR3 length: 17 amino acids. The germline V gene encodes CDR1 SGHRS and CDR2 YFSETQ. The CDR3 sequence: CASSQRGEGPRRDTQYF. The DNA for the CDR3 is TGCGCCAGCAGCCAACGGGGAGAAGGTCCTAGGAGAGATACGCAGTATTTT.

CDR3 DNA sequence: TGTGCCAGCAGCGTAGGTGGGGGCAAGACTGAAGCTTTCTTT. This codes for CASSVGGGKTEAFF. V is TRBV9 and J is TRBJ1-1; D may be TRBD1 (6 bases). The CDR3 is 14 residues long. Deletions cut 0 bases from V and 5 bases from J, with 11 bases between. Germline loops: CDR1 SGDLS, CDR2 YYNGEE.

This clone appeared a single time. The chain is built from TRBV7-2 and TRBJ2-2; 7 bases are shared with TRBD1. V shed 0 bases and J 10 bases; nucleotides not matched to a gene: 2. The CDR3 consists of 13 residues. Germline V gives CDR1 SGHTA, CDR2 FQGNSA. CDR3 coding DNA: TGTGCCAGCAGCTTAGCGCAGGGGGTGGAGCTGTTTTTT. As protein: CASSLAQGVELFF.

The chain has TRBV5-1 and TRBJ1-1; 7 bases match TRBD1. Trimming took 0 bases from V and 1 from J; bases not matched to a gene: 6. The CDR3 contains 16 residues. From germline, CDR1 is SGHRS and CDR2 YFSETQ. The CDR3 region has the DNA TGCGCCAGCAGCTTGGGGGCCGGGACAGCGAACACTGAAGCTTTCTTT. Its translation: CASSLGAGTANTEAFF.

The CDR3 here is CASNSGVVGEKLFF. DNA of the CDR3: TGCGCCAGCAATTCAGGGGTTGTGGGGGAAAAACTGTTTTTT. The V call is TRBV5-1, the J call TRBJ1-4, with a possible D match to TRBD1 (6 bases). Germline V lookup: CDR1 SGHRS, CDR2 YFSETQ. The CDR3 sequence is 14 residues long. V was shortened by 6 bases and J by 8 bases, with 17 bases between the two germline ends.

The rearrangement joins TRBV6-5 to TRBJ1-1; 9 bases map to TRBD1. V gave up 4 bases and J gave up 4 bases; unmatched junction bases: 4. CDR1 MNHEY and CDR2 SVGAGI come from the germline V gene. CDR3 length equals 14 residues. For the CDR3, the DNA is TGTGCCAGCAGTTTGACAGGGGGTAGCACTGAAGCTTTCTTT. Amino acids: CASSLTGGSTEAFF.

J is TRBJ1-2 and V is TRBV5-8; D is undetermined. The CDR3 has 17 residues. The germline V and J ends were trimmed by 5 bases and 6 bases, with 26 bases remaining between them. Germline V gene lookup returns CDR1 SGHTS and CDR2 YDEGEE. Written as DNA, the CDR3 is TGTGCCAGCAGTCCCGGCCGGGGATTGAAGGTCGCTAATGGCTACACCTTC. Residues: CASSPGRGLKVANGYTF.

The rearrangement joins TRBV5-1 to TRBJ1-1; TRBD1 aligns across 9 bases. The CDR3 extends over 18 amino acids. In germline, CDR1 is SGHRS, CDR2 YFSETQ. Trimming took 1 base from V and 1 from J; bases not matched to a gene: 11. CDR3 loop: CASSLFTRGQGTNTEAFF. CDR3 DNA sequence: TGCGCCAGCAGCTTGTTTACCCGGGGACAGGGTACGAACACTGAAGCTTTCTTT. Drawing the rest from reference TRBV5-1 and TRBJ1-1, the complete variable domain is KAGVTQTPRYLIKTRGQQVTLSCSPISGHRSVSWYQQTPGQGLQFLFEYFSETQRNKGNFPGRFSGRQFSNSRSEMNVSTLELGDSALYLCASSLFTRGQGTNTEAFFGQGTRLTVV.

This chain links TRBV3-1 (or the pseudogene TRBV3-2) with TRBJ2-7; no clear D gene. The germline gives CDR1 LGHDT, CDR2 YNNKEL (reference sequence). Trimming took 1 base from V and 6 from J, leaving 10 bases between them. CDR3 length equals 13 residues. The CDR3 protein is CASSQGGPGEQYF. Here the CDR3 DNA reads TGTGCCAGCAGCCAAGGAGGTCCGGGCGAGCAGTACTTC.

This CDR3 reads CASGQTNYNSPLHF. The DNA of the CDR3 is TGTGCCAGTGGACAGACTAACTATAATTCACCCCTCCACTTT. V is TRBV6-5 and J is TRBJ1-6, with D possibly being TRBD1 (6 bases). Trimming shortened V by 9 bases and J by 3 bases, and 12 bases separated the two germline ends. The CDR3 covers 14 residues. In germline, CDR1 is MNHEY, CDR2 SVGAGI.

The chain couples TRBV2 to TRBJ1-1; 8 positions match TRBD1. CDR3 length equals 13 residues. V was clipped by 8 bases and J by 4 bases; unmatched bases: 6. In germline, CDR1 is SNHLY, CDR2 FYNNEI. The CDR3 sequence is CASEGQGGTEAFF. CDR3 sequence (DNA): TGTGCCAGCGAAGGACAGGGTGGCACTGAAGCTTTCTTT.

V gene TRBV9 combines with J gene TRBJ1-2; the D is unclear. The germline V and J ends were trimmed by 5 bases and 8 bases, with 16 bases remaining between them. CDR1 and CDR2 from the germline V gene are SGDLS and YYNGEE. The CDR3 runs to 13 residues. CDR3: CASRVKGGTGYTF. CDR3 bases: TGTGCCAGCAGGGTTAAGGGAGGCACCGGCTACACCTTC.

This chain joins TRBV12-3 or TRBV12-4 and TRBJ2-1, with no clear D. Trimming shortened V by 6 bases and J by 15 bases, and 15 bases separated the two germline ends. CDR3 length: 11 amino acids. As DNA, the CDR3 is TGTGCCAGCAGCACGACTCATACAAGGTTCTTC. This sequence encodes CASSTTHTRFF.

This chain joins TRBV5-6 and TRBJ2-7; D gene ambiguous. The CDR3 runs to 14 residues. Trimming took 4 bases from V and 2 from J, leaving 13 bases between them. Germline V CDR1 and CDR2: SGHDT, YYEEEE. In DNA form, the CDR3 reads TGTGCCAGCAGCCCCCAGGCATTGACCTACGAGCAGTACTTC. Translated: CASSPQALTYEQYF.

The V call is TRBV6-5, the J call TRBJ1-6, with 10 positions matching TRBD1. The ends lost 7 bases at V and 4 bases at J; junction bases unmatched: 4. CDR1 and CDR2 (germline): MNHEY, SVGAGI. This CDR3 region has 15 residues. The CDR3 DNA sequence: TGTGCCAGCACGGGACAGGGGACGTATAATTCACCCCTCCACTTT. It codes for CASTGQGTYNSPLHF.

The chain recombines TRBV7-9 with TRBJ1-4, with D uncertain. Trimming shortened V by 5 bases and J by 2 bases, and 12 bases separated the two germline ends. The germline V gene has CDR1 SEHNR and CDR2 FQNEAQ (reference sequence). The CDR3 is 15 residues long. The CDR3 region is CASSPPRSTNEKLFF. DNA for the CDR3: TGTGCCAGCAGCCCGCCCCGAAGCACTAATGAAAAACTGTTTTTT.

V is TRBV18 and J is TRBJ1-2; 7 bases are a match to TRBD1. The V gene end was trimmed by 0 bases and the J gene end by 8 bases; junction bases not matched to a gene: 9. The CDR3 runs 15 residues. CDR1 is KGHSH and CDR2 is LQKENI in the germline V gene. DNA for the CDR3: TGTGCCAGCTCACCACCGGGGACAGCTTTAGTAGGCTACACCTTC. This translates into CASSPPGTALVGYTF.

The chain uses TRBV3-1 (or the pseudogene TRBV3-2) and TRBJ2-6; D is ambiguous. The CDR3 is 16 residues long. V shed 8 bases and J shed 0 bases, with 14 bases lying between them. Germline CDR1 reads LGHDT; CDR2 reads YNNKEL (reference sequence). The DNA for the CDR3 is TGTGCCAGCGGCATGCGAGACAACTCTGGGGCCAACGTCCTGACTTTC. Translation: CASGMRDNSGANVLTF.

The V call is TRBV3-1 (or the pseudogene TRBV3-2), the J call TRBJ1-2; 8 bases line up with TRBD1. Per germline, CDR1 LGHDT and CDR2 YNNKEL (reference sequence). The V segment lost 5 bases and the J segment 3 bases; nucleotides outside the gene matches: 5. The CDR3 is 14 residues long. The CDR3 region is CASSSRDRYYGYTF. The CDR3 DNA reads as TGTGCCAGCAGCTCACGGGACAGGTACTATGGCTACACCTTC.